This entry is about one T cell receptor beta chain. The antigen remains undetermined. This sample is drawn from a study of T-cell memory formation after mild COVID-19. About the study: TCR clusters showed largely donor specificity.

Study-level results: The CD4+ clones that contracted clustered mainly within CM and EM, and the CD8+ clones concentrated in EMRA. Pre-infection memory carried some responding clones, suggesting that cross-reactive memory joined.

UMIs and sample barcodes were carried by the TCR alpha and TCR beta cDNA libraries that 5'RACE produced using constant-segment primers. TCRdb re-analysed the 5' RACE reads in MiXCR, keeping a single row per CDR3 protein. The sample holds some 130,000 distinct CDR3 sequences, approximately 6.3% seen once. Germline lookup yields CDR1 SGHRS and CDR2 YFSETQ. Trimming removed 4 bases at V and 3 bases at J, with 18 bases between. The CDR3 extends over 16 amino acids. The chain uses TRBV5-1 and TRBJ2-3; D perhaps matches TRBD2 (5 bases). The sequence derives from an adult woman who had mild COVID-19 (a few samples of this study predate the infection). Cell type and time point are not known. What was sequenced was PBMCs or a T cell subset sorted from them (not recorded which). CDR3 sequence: CASSPHSDSTTDTQYF. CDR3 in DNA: TGCGCCAGCAGCCCACACTCGGACTCGACAACAGATACGCAGTATTTT.